What follows are 25 T cell receptor beta chains derived from one specimen sequenced in a study of blood T cell repertoires in COVID-19. Generated by immunoSEQ multiplex PCR, the TCRdb table keeps only in-frame clones and is missing some. This table has 150,000 to 200,000 clones, 70% to 80% appearing once. Material: peripheral blood. These TCRs come from a man between 60 and 70 years old with acute or convalescent COVID-19.

The rearrangement links TRBV7-2 to TRBJ2-5; D unclear. Germline V gives CDR1 SGHTA, CDR2 FQGNSA. V lost 4 bases to trimming and J lost 0 bases, with 15 bases between them. CDR3 length: 16 amino acids. CDR3 in DNA: TGTGCCAGCAGCTCCCCCGTGACGGAGTACCAAGAGACCCAGTACTTC. It translates to CASSSPVTEYQETQYF.

This clone was detected only once. The J gene is TRBJ1-2, the V gene TRBV3-1 (or the pseudogene TRBV3-2), with 9 bases fitting TRBD1. The V gene's germline CDR1 is LGHDT and CDR2 YNNKEL (reference sequence). The trim removed 2 bases at V and 4 bases at J, leaving 17 bases unmatched. The CDR3 contains 19 residues. The CDR3 protein is CASSQPKGGIGTGPYGYTF. In DNA, the CDR3 is TGTGCCAGCAGCCAACCCAAAGGGGGTATCGGGACAGGGCCCTATGGCTACACCTTC.

This clone has only one observation. The chain employs TRBV3-1 (or the pseudogene TRBV3-2) and TRBJ2-3; 8 nucleotides agree with TRBD2. There are 15 residues in the CDR3. Per the germline V gene, CDR1 is LGHDT and CDR2 is YNNKEL (reference sequence). Trimming removed 4 bases from V and 1 base from J; junction bases left unmatched: 4. The CDR3 loop is CASSPGGPRTDTQYF. CDR3 DNA sequence: TGTGCCAGCAGCCCGGGGGGGCCGCGCACAGATACGCAGTATTTT.

The chain is built from TRBV28 and TRBJ1-5; 7 nucleotides match TRBD1. J lost 4 bases, V lost 2 bases, and 5 bases had no gene match. CDR3 length: 15 residues. Germline lookup yields CDR1 MDHEN and CDR2 SYDVKM. CDR3 nucleotides: TGTGCCAGCAGTTTAAGGGGGCGCGGGAATCAGCCCCAGCATTTT. This sequence encodes CASSLRGRGNQPQHF.

This clone appeared a single time. The genes are TRBV30 and TRBJ1-1; possible D gene TRBD1, 5 bases. This CDR3 contains 13 residues. The germline gives CDR1 GTSNPN, CDR2 SVGIG (reference sequence). The V end lost 5 bases, the J end lost 8 bases, and 18 bases lay between the germline ends. The CDR3 bases are TGTGCCTGGGGACGGACCCCAGGGCGAGAAGCTTTCTTT. Its translation is CAWGRTPGREAFF.

V and J are TRBV2 and TRBJ2-7, with D maybe TRBD1 (5 bases). CDR1 and CDR2 from the germline V gene are SNHLY and FYNNEI. The ends were cut back, 7 bases at V and 3 bases at J, with 16 bases in the middle. This CDR3 comprises 14 residues. The CDR3 is CASIEPTDNYEQYF. The DNA for the CDR3 is TGTGCCAGCATTGAGCCGACGGACAACTACGAGCAGTACTTC.

This rearrangement joins TRBV2 to TRBJ2-7; 7 bases match TRBD1. Germline-derived CDR1 and CDR2 are SNHLY and FYNNEI. The CDR3 covers 13 residues. J lost 6 bases, V lost 7 bases, and 9 bases had no gene match. CDR3 in amino acids: CASTLGQRSEQYF. In DNA form, the CDR3 reads TGTGCCAGCACCCTGGGACAGAGGTCCGAGCAGTACTTC.

The chain is built from TRBV7-2 and TRBJ2-7, with D maybe TRBD2 (6 bases). There are 15 residues in the CDR3. Germline-derived CDR1 and CDR2 are SGHTA and FQGNSA. V was cut by 5 bases and J by 0 bases, with 14 bases left in between. CDR3 sequence: CASSPGTYSSYEQYF. The DNA for the CDR3 is TGTGCCAGCAGCCCAGGGACTTACAGCTCCTACGAGCAGTACTTC.

Note on this clone: A read error may produce the germline difference seen at one junction end. The chain joins TRBV2 to TRBJ2-6, with 9 bases lining up with TRBD1. CDR3 length equals 14 residues. Germline assignment: CDR1 SNHLY and CDR2 FYNNEI. CDR3 in DNA: TGTGCCAGCAGTGGAGAACAGGGGGCAAACGTCCTGACTTTC. As protein: CASSGEQGANVLTF.

The CDR3: CASSYYIHNEQFF. In DNA, the CDR3 is TGTGCCAGCAGTTACTATATCCACAATGAGCAGTTCTTC. The chain uses TRBV6-2 or TRBV6-3 and TRBJ2-1; D is undetermined. CDR1 is MNHEY, CDR2 SVGEGT, per germline. V was trimmed by 1 base and J by 5 bases, leaving 6 bases between them. The CDR3 sequence is 13 residues long.

This sequence joins TRBV7-2 and TRBJ2-5, with a tentative D call TRBD2 (5 bases). The germline V gene has CDR1 SGHTA and CDR2 FQGNSA. V was pared by 5 bases and J by 7 bases, with 11 bases between. This CDR3 has 12 residues. The CDR3: CASSIQLGTQYF. In DNA form, the CDR3 reads TGTGCCAGCAGCATACAACTAGGGACCCAGTACTTC.

This clone occurred a few times. The rearrangement uses TRBV30 and TRBJ1-3; D may be TRBD1 (5 bases). This CDR3 contains 14 residues. Looked up from germline, CDR1 is GTSNPN and CDR2 is SVGIG (reference sequence). V shed 4 bases and J shed 3 bases, with 13 bases lying between them. CDR3 loop: CAWTEGTLGNTIYF. As DNA, the CDR3 is TGTGCCTGGACGGAGGGGACGCTTGGAAACACCATATATTTT.

This clone was seen only a few times. The J gene is TRBJ2-6, the V gene TRBV25-1; no reliable D call. Germline V gives CDR1 MGHDK, CDR2 SYGVNS. The V end was cut by 0 bases, the J end by 0 bases, with 9 bases between. The CDR3 extends over 17 amino acids. The CDR3 loop reads CASSEYAGVSGANVLTF. CDR3 sequence (DNA): TGTGCCAGCAGTGAATACGCCGGAGTCTCTGGGGCCAACGTCCTGACTTTC.

CDR3 in amino acids: CASSSTGLYGYTF. The CDR3, as DNA: TGTGCCAGCAGTTCTACAGGCCTCTATGGCTACACCTTC. This chain links TRBV12-3 or TRBV12-4 with TRBJ1-2; D is possibly TRBD1 (5 bases). The CDR3 extends over 13 amino acids. Between the trimmed V and J ends, which lost 4 bases and 4 bases, there was a span of 10 bases.

V gene TRBV12-3 or TRBV12-4 combines with J gene TRBJ1-1; TRBD1 might be the D (6 bases). CDR3 length: 13 residues. V dropped 5 bases and J dropped 3 bases, with 10 bases sitting between them. This CDR3 reads CASSAGVYTEAFF. CDR3 coding DNA: TGTGCCAGCAGTGCAGGGGTTTACACTGAAGCTTTCTTT.

This clone occurred many times. The chain couples TRBV6-4 to TRBJ1-1; weak D call: TRBD1 (5 bases). Germline V gene lookup returns CDR1 MRHNA and CDR2 SNTAGT. V lost 4 bases, J lost 6 bases, and 12 bases lay in between. The CDR3 has 13 residues. CDR3 residues: CASSVGGAAEAFF. CDR3 coding DNA: TGTGCCAGCAGTGTCGGGGGAGCGGCTGAAGCTTTCTTT.

The chain has TRBV19 and TRBJ1-4; TRBD1 agrees at 7 bases. The CDR3 runs to 15 residues. V trimming: 7 bases; J trimming: 6 bases; junction bases outside the gene matches: 11. Germline lookup yields CDR1 LNHDA and CDR2 SQIVND (reference sequence). The CDR3: CASNPGQAGYEKLFF. Written as DNA, the CDR3 is TGTGCCAGTAACCCCGGACAGGCGGGGTATGAAAAACTGTTTTTT.

The rearrangement joins TRBV12-3 or TRBV12-4 to TRBJ1-2; 7 bases agree with TRBD1. Trimming cost V 5 bases and J 10 bases; bases outside gene matches: 10. The CDR3 sequence is 13 residues long. The CDR3 nucleotides read TGTGCCAGCAGTCCACTCTACAGGGGAGACTACACCTTC. This encodes CASSPLYRGDYTF.

This clone was seen a single time. The chain uses TRBV3-1 (or the pseudogene TRBV3-2) and TRBJ1-5; a weak D match, TRBD1 (5 bases). The CDR3 totals 17 residues. With 1 base removed from V and 3 bases from J, the gap between germline ends came to 16 bases. The germline V gene has CDR1 LGHDT and CDR2 YNNKEL (reference sequence). In DNA form, the CDR3 reads TGTGCCAGCAGCCAAGCCCCGGCGCGGGGGGTCAATCAGCCCCAGCATTTT. Translation gives CASSQAPARGVNQPQHF.

The chain is built from TRBV6-5 and TRBJ2-3; D is perhaps TRBD1 (6 bases). Germline CDR1 MNHEY, CDR2 SVGAGI. This CDR3 has 15 residues. V was clipped by 7 bases and J by 1 base, with 15 bases between them. The CDR3, as DNA: TGTGCCAGCATTCCAGGGGCAGGGCGCACAGATACGCAGTATTTT. Translating gives CASIPGAGRTDTQYF.

In DNA, the CDR3 is TGCAGCGTTGAAGATCCTTCAGGCAGGGACAATGAGCAGTTCTTC. This encodes CSVEDPSGRDNEQFF. The rearrangement joins TRBV29-1 to TRBJ2-1, with D tentatively TRBD1 (5 bases). Germline V gene lookup returns CDR1 SQVTM and CDR2 ANQGSEA. V was trimmed by 0 bases and J by 5 bases, leaving 14 bases between them. The CDR3 length is 15 residues.

This clone was detected only a few times. The chain uses TRBV19 and TRBJ2-1, with TRBD1 identical over 7 bases. CDR3 size: 13 residues. Per germline, CDR1 LNHDA and CDR2 SQIVND (reference sequence). The ends lost 4 bases at V and 10 bases at J; junction bases unmatched: 7. The CDR3 nucleotides read TGTGCCAGTAGTAGCAAGGGGGCGCGGGAGCAGTTCTTC. Translated, it gives CASSSKGAREQFF.

The chain employs TRBV11-2 and TRBJ1-2; D is unresolved. The V gene's germline CDR1 is SGHAT and CDR2 FQNNGV. V lost 0 bases and J lost 7, with 12 bases in between. The CDR3 loop spans 14 amino acids. The CDR3 nucleotides are TGTGCCAGCAGCTTAGACGGCGGGGTTGGTGGCTACACCTTC. Its protein product is CASSLDGGVGGYTF. The full variable domain, rest sourced from reference TRBV11-2 and TRBJ1-2, is EAGVAQSPRYKIIEKRQSVAFWCNPISGHATLYWYQQILGQGPKLLIQFQNNGVVDDSQLPKDRFSAERLKGVDSTLKIQPAKLEDSAVYLCASSLDGGVGGYTFGSGTRLTVV.

About this clone: A much larger clone lies a single base off, so this may be a read error. In the same sample, other DNA sequences code for this CDR3. The J gene is TRBJ1-1, the V gene TRBV3-1 (or the pseudogene TRBV3-2); D ambiguous. V lost 4 bases and J lost 0, with 6 bases in between. The CDR3 runs 13 residues. Germline V lookup: CDR1 LGHDT, CDR2 YNNKEL (reference sequence). The CDR3 nucleotides read TGTGCCAGCAGCCCCGGAGTGAACACTGAAGCTTTCTTT. Protein product: CASSPGVNTEAFF.

The rearrangement links TRBV5-1 to TRBJ2-5; a possible D gene is TRBD2 (6 bases). There are 14 residues in the CDR3. CDR1 is SGHRS and CDR2 is YFSETQ in the germline V gene. Trimming removed 6 bases from V and 5 bases from J, with 17 bases in between. The CDR3 region is CASNRARDGETQYF. The DNA of the CDR3 is TGCGCCAGCAATAGGGCGCGGGACGGGGAGACCCAGTACTTC.